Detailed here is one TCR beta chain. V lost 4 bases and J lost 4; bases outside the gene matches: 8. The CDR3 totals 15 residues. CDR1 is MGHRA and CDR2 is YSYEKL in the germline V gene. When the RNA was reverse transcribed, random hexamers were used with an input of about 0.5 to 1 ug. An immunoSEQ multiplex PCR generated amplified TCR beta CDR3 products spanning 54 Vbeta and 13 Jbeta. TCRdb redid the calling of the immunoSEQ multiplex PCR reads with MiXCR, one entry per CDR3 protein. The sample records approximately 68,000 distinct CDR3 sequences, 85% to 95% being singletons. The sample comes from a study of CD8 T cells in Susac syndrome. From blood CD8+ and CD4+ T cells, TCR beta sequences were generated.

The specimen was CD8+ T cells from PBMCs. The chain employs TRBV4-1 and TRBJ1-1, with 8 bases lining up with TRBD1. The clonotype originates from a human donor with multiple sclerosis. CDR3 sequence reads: CASSRETGGSTEAFF. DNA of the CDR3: TGCGCCAGCAGCCGAGAAACAGGGGGAAGCACTGAAGCTTTCTTT.